This note documents a single T cell receptor beta chain sequence. Its matching antigen is unknown. Looked up from germline, CDR1 is LGHNA and CDR2 is YNFKEQ. Losses at the gene ends were 0 bases for V and 1 base for J; bases not matched to a gene: 15. This CDR3 contains 21 residues. This entry belongs to a study of post-analysis software for immune sequencing data. Study results and limitations: With TRBV5-6, TRBV5-1 and TRBV20-1 included, 4 to 6 TRBV segments were more frequent in patients than in controls. Controls showed significantly higher normalized Chao1 diversity than did multiple sclerosis patients.

Prepared TCR beta cDNA libraries contained unique molecular identifiers. Around 500,000 cDNA molecules were obtained per 1 to 10 million input T cells. MiXCR, run by TCRdb on the PCR reads, gives a single entry per CDR3 protein. The table shows 600,000 to 700,000 distinct CDR3 sequences, with 55% to 70% occurring only once. The sample consisted of blood. This sequence joins TRBV4-2 and TRBJ2-1; 10 bases fit TRBD2. This TCR was recovered from a girl aged 2 to 10 with multiple sclerosis. This chain's CDR3 is CASSQDRGGLAGDNSYNEQFF. The CDR3 nucleotides read TGTGCCAGCAGCCAAGATCGGGGGGGGCTAGCGGGGGATAATTCCTACAATGAGCAGTTCTTC.